The 11 T cell receptor beta chains reported below all come from one sample, sequenced in a study of shared clonotypes between healthy human individuals (dated by TCRdb to 2019 to 2021). Receptor libraries were prepared by the immunoSEQ multiplex PCR assay. This is the immuneACCESS table as TCRdb keeps it, with only in-frame sequences that have V and J called. A part of the clones is gone; compared with another copy, unresolved V genes explain less than half, and the rest is unexplained. This sample has 2,500,000 or so clones in its table, and approximately 93% of those were observed once. Approximately 0.36% of the sample lies in the top ten. Sample: naive CD4+ T cells from PBMCs. The sample's cell subset or site label, decoded: CD45RA+ positively selected. Receptors were obtained from a man aged 18 to 29 in good health. Some clones in this sample may be carry-over from other donors' samples.

The chain recombines TRBV28 with TRBJ1-2; TRBD1 matches at 7 bases. CDR1 and CDR2 (germline): MDHEN, SYDVKM. V trimming: 3 bases; J trimming: 7 bases; junction bases outside the gene matches: 11. The CDR3 spans 15 residues. The CDR3 region has the DNA TGTGCCAGCAGTTTGCTGATACAGGGGTTGGGTGGCTACACCTTC. Encoded protein: CASSLLIQGLGGYTF.

This clone was counted only a few times. This sequence joins TRBV10-3 and TRBJ1-1, with a possible D match to TRBD1 (6 bases). Per germline, CDR1 ENHRY and CDR2 SYGVKD. The CDR3 is 13 amino acids. The V gene lost 3 bases and the J gene lost 5 bases, with 10 bases spanning the gap. Here the CDR3 reads CAISEKGTTEAFF. The CDR3 DNA follows: TGTGCCATCAGTGAAAAGGGGACAACTGAAGCTTTCTTT.

V usage is TRBV27 and J usage is TRBJ2-6; the D gene is possibly TRBD2 (6 bases). Between the trimmed V and J ends, which lost 6 bases and 4 bases, there was a span of 13 bases. The germline V gene encodes CDR1 MNHEY and CDR2 SMNVEV (reference sequence). CDR3 length: 15 amino acids. CDR3 sequence reads: CASSPLAAGANVLTF. The DNA for the CDR3 is TGTGCCAGCAGCCCACTAGCCGCCGGGGCCAACGTCCTGACTTTC.

Only one count was recorded for this clone. The rearrangement joins TRBV5-4 to TRBJ2-7; TRBD2 is a possible D gene (6 bases). With 0 bases removed from V and 0 bases from J, the gap between germline ends came to 10 bases. Looked up from germline, CDR1 is SGHNT and CDR2 is YYREEE (reference sequence). The length of the CDR3 is 15 residues. The CDR3 loop reads CASSLVAGSSYEQYF. The CDR3 nucleotides are TGTGCCAGCAGCTTGGTCGCCGGGAGCTCCTACGAGCAGTACTTC.

V and J are TRBV6-1 and TRBJ1-5; a weak D match, TRBD1 (5 bases). Trimming removed 7 bases from V and 5 bases from J, with 12 bases in between. CDR1 and CDR2 (germline): MNHNS, SASEGT. The CDR3 sequence is 13 residues long. This CDR3 reads CASKGTGHQPQHF. In DNA, the CDR3 is TGTGCCAGCAAGGGAACAGGTCATCAGCCCCAGCATTTT.

The V and J genes are TRBV19 and TRBJ2-2, with D possibly being TRBD1 or TRBD2 (6 bases each). Between the trimmed V and J ends, which lost 4 bases and 3 bases, there was a span of 12 bases. This CDR3 spans 15 amino acids. Germline lookup yields CDR1 LNHDA and CDR2 SQIVND (reference sequence). CDR3 nucleotides: TGTGCCAGTAGTACAAACAGGGACTACACCGGGGAGCTGTTTTTT. Protein product: CASSTNRDYTGELFF.

The chain has TRBV5-1 and TRBJ2-3; 11 bases are shared with TRBD2. The junction had 6 bases not matched to a gene; V was cut back by 1 base and J by 5 bases. The CDR3 has 16 amino acids. The germline gives CDR1 SGHRS, CDR2 YFSETQ. The CDR3 DNA sequence: TGCGCCAGCAGCTTGACCGGGACTAGCGGAGGAGATACGCAGTATTTT. Its protein is CASSLTGTSGGDTQYF.

The table lists this clone with a count of one. This chain uses TRBV2 with TRBJ2-3; D remains ambiguous. This CDR3 spans 13 amino acids. Germline CDR1 SNHLY, CDR2 FYNNEI. The V end lost 5 bases, the J end lost 4 bases, and 10 bases lay between the germline ends. The CDR3 DNA sequence: TGTGCCAGCAGTCCCCTCTCTCCAGATACGCAGTATTTT. It yields the protein CASSPLSPDTQYF. The variable domain in full, with the rest retrieved from reference TRBV2 and TRBJ2-3, is EPEVTQTPSHQVTQMGQEVILRCVPISNHLYFYWYRQILGQKVEFLVSFYNNEISEKSEIFDDQFSVERPDGSNFTLKIRSTKLEDSAMYFCASSPLSPDTQYFGPGTRLTVL.

As to this clone: The junction differs from germline at one of its ends, possibly a read error. The V and J genes are TRBV6-1 and TRBJ2-7, with D perhaps being TRBD1 or TRBD2 (5 bases each). There are 13 residues in the CDR3. CDR1 MNHNS and CDR2 SASEGT come from the germline V gene. CDR3 region: CASSEGRTGTSSF. CDR3 nucleotides: TGTGCCAGCAGTGAAGGGAGAACCGGGACCTCCAGTTTC.

This chain links TRBV28 with TRBJ2-1; maybe TRBD1 (5 bases). This CDR3 has 13 residues. The germline V gene encodes CDR1 MDHEN and CDR2 SYDVKM. V gave up 5 bases and J gave up 10 bases, with 15 bases separating them. This CDR3 is CASSPHLGREQFF. In DNA, the CDR3 is TGTGCCAGCAGTCCCCACCTGGGGCGGGAGCAGTTCTTC.

The chain carries TRBV30 and TRBJ1-2, with TRBD1 matching over 7 bases. The length of the CDR3 is 13 residues. V lost 4 bases, J lost 4 bases, and 6 bases stayed unmatched. Per germline, CDR1 GTSNPN and CDR2 SVGIG (reference sequence). The DNA of the CDR3 is TGTGCCTGGAACCGGGACAGTGGCTATGGCTACACCTTC. It encodes CAWNRDSGYGYTF. Looking up the rest from reference TRBV30 and TRBJ1-2 gives the full variable domain: SQTIHQWPATLVQPVGSPLSLECTVEGTSNPNLYWYRQAAGRGLQLLFYSVGIGQISSEVPQNLSASRPQDRQFILSSKKLLLSDSGFYLCAWNRDSGYGYTFGSGTRLTVV.